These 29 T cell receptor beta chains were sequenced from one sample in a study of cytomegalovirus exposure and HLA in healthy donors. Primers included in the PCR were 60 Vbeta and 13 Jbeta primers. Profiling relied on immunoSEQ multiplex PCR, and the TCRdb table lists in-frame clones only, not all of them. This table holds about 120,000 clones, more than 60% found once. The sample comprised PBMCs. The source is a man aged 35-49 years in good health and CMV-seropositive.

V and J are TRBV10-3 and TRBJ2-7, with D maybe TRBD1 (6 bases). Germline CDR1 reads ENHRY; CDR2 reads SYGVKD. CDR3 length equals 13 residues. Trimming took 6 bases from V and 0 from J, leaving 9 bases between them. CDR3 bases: TGTGCCATCAGCGGACAGAGCTCCTACGAGCAGTACTTC. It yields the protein CAISGQSSYEQYF.

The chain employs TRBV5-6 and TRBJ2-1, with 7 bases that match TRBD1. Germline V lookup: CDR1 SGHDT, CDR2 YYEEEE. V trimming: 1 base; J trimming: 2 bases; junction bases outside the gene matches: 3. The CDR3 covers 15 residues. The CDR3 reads CASSLSGGPYNEQFF. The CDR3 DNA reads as TGTGCCAGCAGCTTGTCAGGGGGACCCTACAATGAGCAGTTCTTC. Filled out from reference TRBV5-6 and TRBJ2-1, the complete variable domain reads DAGVTQSPTHLIKTRGQQVTLRCSPKSGHDTVSWYQQALGQGPQFIFQYYEEEERQRGNFPDRFSGHQFPNYSSELNVNALLLGDSALYLCASSLSGGPYNEQFFGPGTRLTVL.

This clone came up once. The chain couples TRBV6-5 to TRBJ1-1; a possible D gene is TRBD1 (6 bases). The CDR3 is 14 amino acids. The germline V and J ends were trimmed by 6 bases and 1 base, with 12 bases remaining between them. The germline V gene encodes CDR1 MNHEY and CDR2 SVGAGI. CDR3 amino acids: CASRRQVSNTEAFF. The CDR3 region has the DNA TGTGCCAGCAGACGACAGGTCTCGAACACTGAAGCTTTCTTT.

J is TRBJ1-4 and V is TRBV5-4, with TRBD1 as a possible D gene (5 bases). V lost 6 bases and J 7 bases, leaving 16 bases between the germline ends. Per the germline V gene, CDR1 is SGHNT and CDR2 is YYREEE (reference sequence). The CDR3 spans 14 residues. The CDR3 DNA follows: TGTGCCAGCACCTTAGGCGGGGGAGGTGAAAAACTGTTTTTT. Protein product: CASTLGGGGEKLFF.

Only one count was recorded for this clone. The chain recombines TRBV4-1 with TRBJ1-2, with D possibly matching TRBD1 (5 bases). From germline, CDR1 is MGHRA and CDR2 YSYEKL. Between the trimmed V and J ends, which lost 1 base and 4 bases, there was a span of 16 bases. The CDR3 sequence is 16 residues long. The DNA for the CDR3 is TGCGCCAGCAGCCAAGTGGGAAACAGTCAGGGCTATGGCTACACCTTC. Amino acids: CASSQVGNSQGYGYTF.

CDR3 bases: TGTGCCTGGAGTGTATCATCCTACGAGCAGTACTTC. It translates to CAWSVSSYEQYF. The chain combines TRBV30 with TRBJ2-7; D gene unclear. The V and J ends lost 0 bases and 1 base respectively, with 4 bases between them. The germline V gene has CDR1 GTSNPN and CDR2 SVGIG (reference sequence). This CDR3 comprises 12 residues.

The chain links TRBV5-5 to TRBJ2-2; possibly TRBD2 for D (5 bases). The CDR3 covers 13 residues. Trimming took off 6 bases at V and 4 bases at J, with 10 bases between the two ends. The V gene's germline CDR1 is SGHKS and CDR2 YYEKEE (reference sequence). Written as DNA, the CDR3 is TGTGCCAGCAACGGGATCTTCACCGGGGAGCTGTTTTTT. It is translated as CASNGIFTGELFF.

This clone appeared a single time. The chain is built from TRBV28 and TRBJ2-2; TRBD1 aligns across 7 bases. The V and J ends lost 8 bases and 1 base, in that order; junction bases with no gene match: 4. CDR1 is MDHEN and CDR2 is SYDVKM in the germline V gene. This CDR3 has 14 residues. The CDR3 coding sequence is TGTGCCAGCCACTGGACAGGGAACACCGGGGAGCTGTTTTTT. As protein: CASHWTGNTGELFF.

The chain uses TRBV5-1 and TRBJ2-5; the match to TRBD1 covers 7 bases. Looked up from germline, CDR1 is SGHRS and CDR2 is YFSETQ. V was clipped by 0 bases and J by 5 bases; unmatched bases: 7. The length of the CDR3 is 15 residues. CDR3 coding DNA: TGCGCCAGCAGCTTGGGGGGACAGCCTGGGGAGACCCAGTACTTC. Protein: CASSLGGQPGETQYF.

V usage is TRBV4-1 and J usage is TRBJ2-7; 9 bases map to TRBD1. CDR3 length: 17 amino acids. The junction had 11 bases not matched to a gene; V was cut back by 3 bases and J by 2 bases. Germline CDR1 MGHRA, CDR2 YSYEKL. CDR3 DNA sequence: TGCGCCAGCAGCCAGGATTTCTCGGGACAGGGCCCCTACGAGCAGTACTTC. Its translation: CASSQDFSGQGPYEQYF.

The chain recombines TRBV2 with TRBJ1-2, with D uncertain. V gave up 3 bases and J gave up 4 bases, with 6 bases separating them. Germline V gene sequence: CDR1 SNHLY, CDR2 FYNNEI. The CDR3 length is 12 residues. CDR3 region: CASSEGTYGYTF. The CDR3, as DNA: TGTGCCAGCAGTGAGGGCACCTATGGCTACACCTTC.

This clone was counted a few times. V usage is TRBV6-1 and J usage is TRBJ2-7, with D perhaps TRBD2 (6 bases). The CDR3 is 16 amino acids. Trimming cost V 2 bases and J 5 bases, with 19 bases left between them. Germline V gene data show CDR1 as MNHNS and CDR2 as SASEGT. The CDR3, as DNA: TGTGCCAGCAGTGAAAGGAGGAGGGCCGAGTGGGACGAGCAGTACTTC. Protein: CASSERRRAEWDEQYF.

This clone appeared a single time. This CDR3 is CASKPLGALDGYTF. DNA for the CDR3: TGTGCCAGCAAGCCCCTGGGGGCGTTGGATGGCTACACCTTC. J is TRBJ1-2 and V is TRBV6-5, with D possibly TRBD1 on 6 matching bases. Per germline, CDR1 MNHEY and CDR2 SVGAGI. Trimming took off 7 bases at V and 6 bases at J, with 18 bases between the two ends. This CDR3 is built from 14 residues.

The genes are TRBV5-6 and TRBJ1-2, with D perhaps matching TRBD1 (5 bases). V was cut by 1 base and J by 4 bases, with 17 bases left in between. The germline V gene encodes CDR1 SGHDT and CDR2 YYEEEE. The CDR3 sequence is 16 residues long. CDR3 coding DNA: TGTGCCAGCAGCTTGTGGGGGGAGGACCCTAGCTATGGCTACACCTTC. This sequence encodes CASSLWGEDPSYGYTF.

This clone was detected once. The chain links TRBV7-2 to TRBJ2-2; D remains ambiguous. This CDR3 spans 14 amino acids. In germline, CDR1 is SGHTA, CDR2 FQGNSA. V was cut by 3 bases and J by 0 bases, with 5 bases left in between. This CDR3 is CASSFQANTGELFF. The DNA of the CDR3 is TGTGCCAGCAGCTTCCAGGCGAACACCGGGGAGCTGTTTTTT.

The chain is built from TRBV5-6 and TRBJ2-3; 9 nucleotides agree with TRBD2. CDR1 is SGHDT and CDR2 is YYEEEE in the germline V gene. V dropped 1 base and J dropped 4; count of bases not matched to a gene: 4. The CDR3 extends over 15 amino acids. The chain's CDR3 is CASSLSSGGPDTQYF. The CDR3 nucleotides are TGTGCCAGCAGCTTGTCGAGCGGGGGGCCAGATACGCAGTATTTT. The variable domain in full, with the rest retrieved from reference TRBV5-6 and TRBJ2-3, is DAGVTQSPTHLIKTRGQQVTLRCSPKSGHDTVSWYQQALGQGPQFIFQYYEEEERQRGNFPDRFSGHQFPNYSSELNVNALLLGDSALYLCASSLSSGGPDTQYFGPGTRLTVL.

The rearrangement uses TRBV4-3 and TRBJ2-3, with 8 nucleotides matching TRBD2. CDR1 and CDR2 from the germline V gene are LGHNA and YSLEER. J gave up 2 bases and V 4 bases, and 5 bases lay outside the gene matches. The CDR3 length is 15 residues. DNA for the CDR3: TGCGCCAGCAGCCCCCTAGCGGGCTTCACAGATACGCAGTATTTT. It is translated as CASSPLAGFTDTQYF.

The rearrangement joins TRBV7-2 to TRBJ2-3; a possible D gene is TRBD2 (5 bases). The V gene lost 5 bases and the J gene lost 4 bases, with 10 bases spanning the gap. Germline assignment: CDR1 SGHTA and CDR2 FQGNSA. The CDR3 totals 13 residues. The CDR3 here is CASSPPGSDTQYF. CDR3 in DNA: TGTGCCAGCAGCCCTCCGGGATCAGATACGCAGTATTTT.

CDR3 in DNA: TGTGCCAGCAGTTCTCAGTGGTCTAGCGGGGGGCGCAATGAGCAGTTCTTC. Protein sequence: CASSSQWSSGGRNEQFF. The chain links TRBV11-1 to TRBJ2-1; 11 bases are a match to TRBD2. CDR1 and CDR2 from the germline V gene are SGHAT and FQDESV (reference sequence). V lost 6 bases and J lost 6; bases outside the gene matches: 13. CDR3 length: 17 amino acids.

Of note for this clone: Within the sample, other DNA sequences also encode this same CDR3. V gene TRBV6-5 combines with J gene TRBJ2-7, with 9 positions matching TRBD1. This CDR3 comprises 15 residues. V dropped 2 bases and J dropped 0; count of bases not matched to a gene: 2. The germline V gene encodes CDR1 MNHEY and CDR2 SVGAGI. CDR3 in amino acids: CASSYAQGASYEQYF. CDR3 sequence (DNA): TGTGCCAGCAGTTACGCACAGGGGGCCTCCTACGAGCAGTACTTC.

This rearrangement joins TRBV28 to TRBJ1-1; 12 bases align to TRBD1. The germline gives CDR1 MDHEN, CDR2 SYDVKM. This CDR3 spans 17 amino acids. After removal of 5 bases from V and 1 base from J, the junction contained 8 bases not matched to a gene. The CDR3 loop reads CASSQGGQGAGNTEAFF. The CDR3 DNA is TGTGCCAGCAGTCAAGGGGGACAGGGGGCCGGGAACACTGAAGCTTTCTTT.

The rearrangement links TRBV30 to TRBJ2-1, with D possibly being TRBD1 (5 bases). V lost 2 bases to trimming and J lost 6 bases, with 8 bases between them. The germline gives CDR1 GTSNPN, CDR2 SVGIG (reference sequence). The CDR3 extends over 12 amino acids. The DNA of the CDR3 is TGTGCCTGGAGTCTGGGGCCCAATGAGCAGTTCTTC. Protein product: CAWSLGPNEQFF. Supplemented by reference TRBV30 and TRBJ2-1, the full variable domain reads SQTIHQWPATLVQPVGSPLSLECTVEGTSNPNLYWYRQAAGRGLQLLFYSVGIGQISSEVPQNLSASRPQDRQFILSSKKLLLSDSGFYLCAWSLGPNEQFFGPGTRLTVL.

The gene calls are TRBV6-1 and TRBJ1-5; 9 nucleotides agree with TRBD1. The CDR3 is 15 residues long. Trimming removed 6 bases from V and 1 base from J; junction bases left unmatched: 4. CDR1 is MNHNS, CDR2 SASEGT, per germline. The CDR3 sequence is CASRGQGRSNQPQHF. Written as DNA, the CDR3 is TGTGCCAGCAGGGGACAGGGCAGGAGCAATCAGCCCCAGCATTTT.

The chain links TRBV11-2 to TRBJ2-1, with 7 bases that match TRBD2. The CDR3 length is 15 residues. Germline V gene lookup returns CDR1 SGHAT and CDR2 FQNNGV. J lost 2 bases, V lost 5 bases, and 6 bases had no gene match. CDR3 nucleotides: TGTGCCAGCAGCCGGATAACTAGCGCCTACAATGAGCAGTTCTTC. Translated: CASSRITSAYNEQFF.

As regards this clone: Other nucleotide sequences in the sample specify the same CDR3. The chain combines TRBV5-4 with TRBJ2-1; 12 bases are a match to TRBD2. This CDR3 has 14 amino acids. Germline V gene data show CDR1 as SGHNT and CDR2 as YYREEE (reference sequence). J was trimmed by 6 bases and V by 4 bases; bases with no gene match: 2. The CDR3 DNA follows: TGTGCCAGCAGCCTAGCGGGGGGGGCCAATGAGCAGTTCTTC. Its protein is CASSLAGGANEQFF.

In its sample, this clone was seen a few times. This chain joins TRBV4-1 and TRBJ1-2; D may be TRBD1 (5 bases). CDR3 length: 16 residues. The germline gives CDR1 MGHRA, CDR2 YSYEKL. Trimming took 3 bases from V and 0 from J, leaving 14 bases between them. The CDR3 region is CASSHPSGGANYGYTF. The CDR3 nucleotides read TGCGCCAGCAGCCACCCATCGGGGGGGGCTAACTATGGCTACACCTTC.

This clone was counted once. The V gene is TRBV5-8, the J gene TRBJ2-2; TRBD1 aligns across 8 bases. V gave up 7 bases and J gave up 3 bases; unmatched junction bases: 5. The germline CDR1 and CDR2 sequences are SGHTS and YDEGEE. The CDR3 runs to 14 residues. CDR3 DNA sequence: TGTGCCAGCGGAGACAGGGGCTACACCGGGGAGCTGTTTTTT. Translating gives CASGDRGYTGELFF.

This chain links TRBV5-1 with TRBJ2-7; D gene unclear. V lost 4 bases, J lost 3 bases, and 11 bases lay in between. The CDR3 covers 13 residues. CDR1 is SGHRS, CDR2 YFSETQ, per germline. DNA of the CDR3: TGCGCCAGCAGCCCGCGGAATGGCTACGAGCAGTACTTC. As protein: CASSPRNGYEQYF.

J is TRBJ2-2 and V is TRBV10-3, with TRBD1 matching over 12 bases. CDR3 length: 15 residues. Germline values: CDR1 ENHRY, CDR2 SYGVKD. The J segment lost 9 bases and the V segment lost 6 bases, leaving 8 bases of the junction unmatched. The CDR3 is CAISLPGQGAWELFF. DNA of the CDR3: TGTGCCATCAGCCTTCCGGGACAGGGGGCTTGGGAGCTGTTTTTT.